One sample yielded the 30 T cell receptor beta chains listed below, sequenced in a study of T cells in Graves' hyperthyroidism and ophthalmopathy. TCR beta CDR3 sequences were amplified from RNA transcripts. The HTBI primer set was used in a first-round RT-PCR of the TCR CDR3. TCRdb reprocessed the multiplex PCR reads with MiXCR, giving one entry per CDR3 protein. The table records approximately 200,000 distinct CDR3 sequences, about 16% of them present only once. The specimen sequenced was blood. The receptors shown here come from a man aged 40-49 years with Graves' hyperthyroidism.

As to this clonotype: A read error may account for a junction end that differs from germline. This chain uses TRBV27 with TRBJ2-1; 11 bases are shared with TRBD2. Germline V gene sequence: CDR1 MNHEY, CDR2 SMNVEV (reference sequence). The CDR3 extends over 16 amino acids. CDR3 sequence reads: CASSLLAGGSYNELFF. In DNA form, the CDR3 reads TGTGCCAGCAGTTTGTTAGCGGGGGGGTCCTACAATGAGCTGTTCTTC.

This clonotype has only a few counts. This chain joins TRBV6-1 and TRBJ2-7, with a weak D call TRBD1 (6 bases). Germline assignment: CDR1 MNHNS and CDR2 SASEGT. With 5 bases removed from V and 5 bases from J, the gap between germline ends came to 16 bases. CDR3 length: 14 amino acids. As DNA, the CDR3 is TGTGCCAGCAGTTCGCAGGGGTTTGAGGACGAGCAGTACTTC. This codes for CASSSQGFEDEQYF.

This clonotype was seen at least ten times. This chain joins TRBV28 and TRBJ1-5, with TRBD1 as a possible D gene (5 bases). Looked up from germline, CDR1 is MDHEN and CDR2 is SYDVKM. V lost 3 bases, J lost 6 bases, and 15 bases lay in between. CDR3 length: 15 residues. CDR3 residues: CASSFTGVRGQPQHF. DNA for the CDR3: TGTGCCAGCAGTTTTACGGGGGTGAGGGGTCAGCCCCAGCATTTT.

The chain combines TRBV12-5 with TRBJ2-3; tentative D call: TRBD1 (5 bases). V gave up 0 bases and J gave up 5 bases, with 12 bases separating them. The CDR3 loop spans 15 amino acids. Germline V gene data show CDR1 as LGHNT and CDR2 as FRNRAP. CDR3 region: CASGLVLGPIDTQYF. DNA of the CDR3: TGTGCTAGTGGTTTGGTACTGGGGCCGATAGATACGCAGTATTTT.

This clonotype has more than one count but fewer than ten. This may be a read error, as it is one base from a much larger clone. The J gene is TRBJ2-2, the V gene TRBV7-8, with 8 bases lining up with TRBD1. CDR3 length equals 14 residues. V was pared by 8 bases and J by 6 bases, with 8 bases of the junction left unmatched. Germline V CDR1 and CDR2: SGHVS, FQNEAQ. For the CDR3, the DNA is TGTGCCAGCGGAGGACAGGGCGACGCCGGGGAGCTGTTTTTT. Amino acids: CASGGQGDAGELFF.

This chain joins TRBV20-1 and TRBJ2-1; TRBD1 matches at 7 bases. Germline V CDR1 and CDR2: DFQATT, SNEGSKA (reference sequence). This CDR3 is built from 17 residues. Unmatched junction bases numbered 12, after V lost 3 bases and J lost 1 base. In DNA, the CDR3 is TGCAGTGCTAGCAGGGAACCCGGGACAGCTTCCTACAATGAGCAGTTCTTC. It encodes CSASREPGTASYNEQFF.

This clonotype was seen many times. The V gene is TRBV5-1, the J gene TRBJ2-3, with no clear D. The CDR3 has 14 residues. The germline V gene encodes CDR1 SGHRS and CDR2 YFSETQ. Trimming removed 1 base at V and 0 bases at J, with 6 bases between. The CDR3 DNA sequence: TGCGCCAGCAGCTTGAAGCCCAGCACAGATACGCAGTATTTT. Amino acids: CASSLKPSTDTQYF. The full variable domain, completed using reference TRBV5-1 and TRBJ2-3, is KAGVTQTPRYLIKTRGQQVTLSCSPISGHRSVSWYQQTPGQGLQFLFEYFSETQRNKGNFPGRFSGRQFSNSRSEMNVSTLELGDSALYLCASSLKPSTDTQYFGPGTRLTVL.

This clonotype was counted between two and nine times. The chain employs TRBV6-2 or TRBV6-3 and TRBJ2-3, with 7 bases lining up with TRBD1. This CDR3 spans 15 amino acids. V shed 1 base and J 2 bases; nucleotides not matched to a gene: 3. Germline CDR1 and CDR2: MNHEY and SVGEGT. The CDR3 spells CASSYWGQNTDTQYF. The DNA of the CDR3 is TGTGCCAGCAGTTACTGGGGACAGAACACAGATACGCAGTATTTT.

This clonotype has a count of ten or more. The chain is built from TRBV11-3 and TRBJ2-2; perhaps TRBD2 as D (5 bases). CDR1 is SGHNT, CDR2 YENEEA, per germline. CDR3 length equals 13 residues. The V gene lost 4 bases and the J gene lost 6 bases, with 9 bases spanning the gap. The CDR3 reads CASSWRFPGELFF. The CDR3 DNA sequence: TGTGCCAGCAGCTGGAGGTTTCCCGGGGAGCTGTTTTTT. Looking up the rest from reference TRBV11-3 and TRBJ2-2 gives the full variable domain: EAGVVQSPRYKIIEKKQPVAFWCNPISGHNTLYWYLQNLGQGPELLIRYENEEAVDDSQLPKDRFSAERLKGVDSTLKIQPAELGDSAVYLCASSWRFPGELFFGEGSRLTVL.

This clonotype was observed at least ten times. The genes are TRBV29-1 and TRBJ1-1; 8 bases match TRBD1. The germline V gene has CDR1 SQVTM and CDR2 ANQGSEA. The CDR3 contains 12 residues. Germline trimming cut 7 bases from V and 4 bases from J; bases unmatched to any gene: 5. CDR3 sequence: CSANTGGTEAFF. In DNA form, the CDR3 reads TGCAGCGCAAACACAGGGGGCACTGAAGCTTTCTTT.

This clonotype appeared a few times. The gene calls are TRBV5-4 and TRBJ2-7, with D possibly called TRBD1 or TRBD2 (6 bases each). Germline V gene data show CDR1 as SGHNT and CDR2 as YYREEE (reference sequence). The CDR3 spans 15 residues. The V end was cut by 2 bases, the J end by 2 bases, with 14 bases between. The CDR3 nucleotides read TGTGCCAGCAGCTTAGGGGGGACGTGGACCTACGAGCAGTACTTC. Protein: CASSLGGTWTYEQYF.

This clonotype was found many times. V is TRBV7-2 and J is TRBJ2-3; D is unclear. This CDR3 spans 14 amino acids. The germline V and J ends were trimmed by 1 base and 1 base, with 6 bases remaining between them. Germline V lookup: CDR1 SGHTA, CDR2 FQGNSA. The CDR3 coding sequence is TGTGCCAGCAGCTTAGAGCTCCGCACAGATACGCAGTATTTT. The encoded protein is CASSLELRTDTQYF.

Of note for this clonotype: This may come from a read error, since a much larger clone is one base off. The V call is TRBV29-1, the J call TRBJ2-3; 10 positions match TRBD2. The CDR3 length is 12 residues. Germline V gene data show CDR1 as SQVTM and CDR2 as ANQGSEA. CDR3 protein: CSALAGGDMQYF. DNA of the CDR3: TGCAGCGCCTTAGCGGGGGGAGATATGCAGTATTTT.

This clonotype was picked up many times. V usage is TRBV2 and J usage is TRBJ2-1; D might be TRBD2 (5 bases). The germline gives CDR1 SNHLY, CDR2 FYNNEI. Trimming took 1 base from V and 7 from J, leaving 8 bases between them. CDR3 length equals 13 residues. The CDR3 spells CASSEGTGNEQFF. The CDR3 nucleotides read TGTGCCAGCAGTGAAGGAACGGGGAATGAGCAGTTCTTC.

The chain recombines TRBV20-1 with TRBJ2-7, with 9 bases lining up with TRBD1. Germline V gives CDR1 DFQATT, CDR2 SNEGSKA (reference sequence). The CDR3 length is 12 residues. Trimming at V came to 6 bases and at J to 4 bases, leaving 4 bases not matched to a gene. CDR3 loop: CSARTGAYEQYF. In DNA, the CDR3 is TGCAGTGCCCGGACAGGGGCGTACGAGCAGTACTTC.

This clonotype was seen many times. The chain carries TRBV28 and TRBJ1-1, with TRBD1 identical over 9 bases. Germline CDR1 and CDR2: MDHEN and SYDVKM. V dropped 2 bases and J dropped 6; count of bases not matched to a gene: 16. The CDR3 consists of 18 residues. This CDR3 reads CASSLVYWGGQGLAEAFF. As DNA, the CDR3 is TGTGCCAGCAGTTTAGTTTATTGGGGTGGACAGGGGTTGGCTGAAGCTTTCTTT.

This sequence joins TRBV29-1 and TRBJ2-5; D remains ambiguous. Germline CDR1 is SQVTM and CDR2 is ANQGSEA. V shed 0 bases and J shed 11 bases, with 13 bases lying between them. The CDR3 length is 12 residues. CDR3 protein: CSVEDLGLSQYF. The CDR3 nucleotides are TGCAGCGTTGAAGATCTTGGGCTCAGTCAGTACTTC. Looking up the rest from reference TRBV29-1 and TRBJ2-5 gives the full variable domain: SAVISQKPSRDICQRGTSLTIQCQVDSQVTMMFWYRQQPGQSLTLIATANQGSEATYESGFVIDKFPISRPNLTFSTLTVSNMSPEDSSIYLCSVEDLGLSQYFGPGTRLLVL.

This clonotype was counted many times. V is TRBV20-1 and J is TRBJ2-5; maybe TRBD1 (5 bases). Germline V gene lookup returns CDR1 DFQATT and CDR2 SNEGSKA (reference sequence). V was pared by 2 bases and J by 6 bases, with 10 bases between. This CDR3 region has 12 residues. CDR3 bases: TGCAGTGCTAGACTAGGGGTTCAGACCCAGTACTTC. It specifies CSARLGVQTQYF.

This clonotype was counted between two and nine times. V gene TRBV5-1 combines with J gene TRBJ1-4, with 7 nucleotides matching TRBD1. In germline, CDR1 is SGHRS, CDR2 YFSETQ. The ends lost 0 bases at V and 5 bases at J; junction bases unmatched: 4. CDR3 size: 15 residues. CDR3 DNA sequence: TGCGCCAGCAGCTTGGCCGGGACAGAAAATGAAAAACTGTTTTTT. Encoded protein: CASSLAGTENEKLFF.

This clonotype was found many times. The chain uses TRBV7-2 and TRBJ1-5; no definite D call. V was clipped by 6 bases and J by 1 base, with 19 bases between them. The V gene's germline CDR1 is SGHTA and CDR2 FQGNSA. The CDR3 totals 17 residues. The CDR3 sequence: CASSPFRLLRSNQPQHF. Written as DNA, the CDR3 is TGTGCCAGCAGTCCTTTCCGCTTATTACGGAGCAATCAGCCCCAGCATTTT.

The V gene is TRBV9, the J gene TRBJ1-1, with a weak D call TRBD1 (5 bases). The CDR3 runs to 14 residues. Germline CDR1 and CDR2: SGDLS and YYNGEE. V dropped 0 bases and J dropped 6 bases, with 12 bases sitting between them. As DNA, the CDR3 is TGTGCCAGCAGCGTAGTTCCGGCGGGGGCTGAAGCTTTCTTT. Translated: CASSVVPAGAEAFF.

Turning to this clonotype: Since a much larger clone is just one base distant, this may be a read error. The V call is TRBV9, the J call TRBJ1-6, with 7 bases that match TRBD1. This CDR3 has 15 amino acids. Germline lookup yields CDR1 SGDLS and CDR2 YYNGEE. The CDR3 is CANSPRTGLESPLHF. The CDR3 DNA reads TGTGCCAACAGCCCACGGACAGGCCTAGAATCACCCCTCCACTTT.

V and J are TRBV11-2 and TRBJ2-7; 7 bases align to TRBD2. Germline V gives CDR1 SGHAT, CDR2 FQNNGV. The length of the CDR3 is 14 residues. J gave up 6 bases and V 5 bases, and 10 bases lay outside the gene matches. CDR3 amino acids: CASSRERLAGEQYF. CDR3 nucleotide sequence: TGTGCCAGCAGCCGAGAACGACTAGCCGGCGAGCAGTACTTC. The full variable domain, its missing parts supplied by reference TRBV11-2 and TRBJ2-7, is EAGVAQSPRYKIIEKRQSVAFWCNPISGHATLYWYQQILGQGPKLLIQFQNNGVVDDSQLPKDRFSAERLKGVDSTLKIQPAKLEDSAVYLCASSRERLAGEQYFGPGTRLTVT.

This clonotype was picked up many times. This chain connects TRBV20-1 to TRBJ1-1, with D hard to call. This CDR3 contains 14 residues. Trimming removed 1 base from V and 5 bases from J, with 14 bases in between. CDR1 and CDR2 (germline): DFQATT, SNEGSKA (reference sequence). The CDR3 DNA follows: TGCAGTGCTAGAGGGGGAGCCGCTGCTACTGAAGCTTTCTTT. Translating gives CSARGGAAATEAFF.

There are many counts of this clonotype. The V call is TRBV7-3, the J call TRBJ1-1, with 7 bases lining up with TRBD1. The V gene end was trimmed by 1 base and the J gene end by 1 base; junction bases not matched to a gene: 0. This CDR3 has 14 amino acids. CDR1 is SGHTA and CDR2 is FQGTGA in the germline V gene. The CDR3 bases are TGTGCCAGCAGCTTAAACAGGGGGAACACTGAAGCTTTCTTT. It encodes CASSLNRGNTEAFF.

As concerns this clonotype: Mismatch with germline at one junction end may stem from a read error. The chain uses TRBV18 and TRBJ1-2; perhaps TRBD1 as D (5 bases). Per germline, CDR1 KGHSH and CDR2 LQKENI. The CDR3 spans 13 residues. The CDR3 sequence: CAGSPEGNYGYTF. CDR3 nucleotides: TGTGCCGGCTCACCCGAGGGGAACTATGGCTACACCTTC.

Details on this clonotype: Since a much larger clone is just one base distant, this may be a read error. V gene TRBV2 combines with J gene TRBJ2-2; D not certain. Germline V gene sequence: CDR1 SNHLY, CDR2 FYNNEI. The CDR3 loop spans 12 amino acids. Trimming removed 11 bases at V and 4 bases at J, with 11 bases between. CDR3 residues: CAGRAGTGELFF. The CDR3 region has the DNA TGTGCCGGACGGGCAGGCACCGGGGAGCTGTTTTTT.

As concerns this clonotype: This may be a read error: a much more frequent sequence differs by one nucleotide. This sequence joins TRBV7-8 and TRBJ2-7; 11 positions match TRBD2. Germline CDR1 SGHVS, CDR2 FQNEAQ. This CDR3 region has 15 residues. V lost 5 bases, J lost 4 bases, and 7 bases stayed unmatched. CDR3 loop: CASSPRTSGPYEQYF. DNA of the CDR3: TGTGCCAGCAGCCCAAGGACTAGCGGGCCGTACGAGCAGTACTTC.

V usage is TRBV3-1 and J usage is TRBJ2-1; D is perhaps TRBD1 (5 bases). CDR1 and CDR2 (germline): LGHDT, YNNKEL (reference sequence). Trimming removed 5 bases from V and 8 bases from J, with 10 bases in between. The CDR3 is 12 residues long. Written as DNA, the CDR3 is TGTGCCAGCAGCTCACAGGCGGATGAGCAGTTCTTC. This encodes CASSSQADEQFF.

This clonotype appeared many times. V and J are TRBV10-3 and TRBJ1-1; D not resolved. The CDR3 is made up of 14 amino acids. Germline V gene lookup returns CDR1 ENHRY and CDR2 SYGVKD. V was clipped by 3 bases and J by 4 bases, with 12 bases between them. CDR3 sequence: CAISDFVAFTEAFF. In nucleotides, the CDR3 is TGTGCCATCAGTGACTTCGTGGCATTCACTGAAGCTTTCTTT.